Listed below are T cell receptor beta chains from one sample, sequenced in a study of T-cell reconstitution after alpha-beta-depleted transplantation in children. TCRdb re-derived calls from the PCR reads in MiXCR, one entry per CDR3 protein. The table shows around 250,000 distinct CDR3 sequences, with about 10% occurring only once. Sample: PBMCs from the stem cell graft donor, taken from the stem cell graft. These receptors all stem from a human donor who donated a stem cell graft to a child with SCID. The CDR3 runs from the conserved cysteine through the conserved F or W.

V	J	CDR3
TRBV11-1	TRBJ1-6	CASSQTGGLDSPLHF
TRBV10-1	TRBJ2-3	CASSGSGSTSRTDTQYF
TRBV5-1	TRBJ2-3	CASSLMESSTDTQYF
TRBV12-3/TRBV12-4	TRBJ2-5	CASSLPGDGTQYF
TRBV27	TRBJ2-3	CASSSPMTSGGEGGTQYF
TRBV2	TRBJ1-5	CASSVTVDQPQHF
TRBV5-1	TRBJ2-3	CASSISTDTQYF
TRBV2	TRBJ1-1	CASTGGVPEAFF
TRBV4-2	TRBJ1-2	CASSQEGMGGSYGYTF
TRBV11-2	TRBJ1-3	CASSRYISGNTIYF
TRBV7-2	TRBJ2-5	CASSSALMGGETQYF
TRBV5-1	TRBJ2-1	CASSLGGQGNEQFF
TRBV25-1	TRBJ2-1	CASDAYNEQFF
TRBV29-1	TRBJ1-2	CSVGGLYGYTF
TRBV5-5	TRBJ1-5	CASSLEDDGNQPQHF
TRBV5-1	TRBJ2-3	CASSHNTDTQYF
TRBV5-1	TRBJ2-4	CASSLAPGPQNIQYF
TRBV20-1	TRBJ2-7	CSATGTRNIYEQYF
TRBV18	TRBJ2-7	CASSPFSGEQYF
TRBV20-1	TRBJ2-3	CSARLEGADTQYF
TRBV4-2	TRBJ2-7	CASRTVEGSYEQYF
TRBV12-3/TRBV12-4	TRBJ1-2	CASTPGGGNGYTF
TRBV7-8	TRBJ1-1	CASSYNWGEAFF
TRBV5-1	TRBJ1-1	CASSFESSTEALF
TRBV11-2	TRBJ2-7	CASSLDMDRGYEQYF
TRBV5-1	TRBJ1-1	CASSLDGGSYREAFF
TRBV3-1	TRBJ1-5	CASSQFIGSNQPQHF
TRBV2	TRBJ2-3	CASIRDLSTDTQYF
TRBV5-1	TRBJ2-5	CASNRWGLYQETQYF
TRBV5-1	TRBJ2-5	CASSIGTFQETQYF
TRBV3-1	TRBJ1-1	CASSQRGRLKNTEAFF
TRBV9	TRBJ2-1	CASSVDGGPYNEQFF
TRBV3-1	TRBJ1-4	CASSQDGLEKLFF
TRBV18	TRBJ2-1	CASSPRAKISYNEQFF
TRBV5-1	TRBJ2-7	CASSLEEGAFYEQYF
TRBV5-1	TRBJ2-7	CASSLIGNEQYF
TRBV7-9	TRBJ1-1	CASSFSGTPEAFF
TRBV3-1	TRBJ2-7	CASSQDPAGSLGEQYF
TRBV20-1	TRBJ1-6	CSAGLGRDSPLHF
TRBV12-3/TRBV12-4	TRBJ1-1	CASSLLGQGGNTEAFF